Sequencing of this T cell receptor (beta chain) was carried out in a study of shared clonotypes between healthy human individuals. TCRdb's copy holds only in-frame clones and misses some; the assay was immunoSEQ multiplex PCR. The sample lists under 1,100,000 clones, under 80% occurring once. The TCR was taken from a man between 18 and 35 years old in good health. Material for sequencing was memory CD4+ T cells sorted from blood. Subset meaning: CD45RA-negative fraction.

The CDR3 DNA reads TGTGCCTGGAGTGCCCAGGGGAGGCCCCAGCATTTT. Encoded protein: CAWSAQGRPQHF. This rearrangement joins TRBV30 to TRBJ1-5; maybe TRBD1 (6 bases). The germline CDR1 and CDR2 sequences are GTSNPN and SVGIG (reference sequence). CDR3 size: 12 residues. The ends were cut back, 1 base at V and 9 bases at J, with 10 bases in the middle. Looking up the rest from reference TRBV30 and TRBJ1-5 gives the full variable domain: SQTIHQWPATLVQPVGSPLSLECTVEGTSNPNLYWYRQAAGRGLQLLFYSVGIGQISSEVPQNLSASRPQDRQFILSSKKLLLSDSGFYLCAWSAQGRPQHFGDGTRLSIL.